Given below is one TCR beta chain in context. What it binds is not known. The record originates from a study of neoadjuvant anti-PD-1 for oral cavity cancer. Study-wide results and caveats: Each response group had just a few patients in TCR analyses.

The ends were cut back, 6 bases at V and 4 bases at J, with 20 bases in the middle. The CDR3 covers 16 residues. Germline V gene lookup returns CDR1 MRHNA and CDR2 SNTAGT. Sequenced by immunoSEQ multiplex PCR; TCRdb stores in-frame clones only, minus some. The table lists approximately 6,800 clones, 65% to 75% of them singletons. The sequenced sample was PBMCs, obtained before nivolumab (anti-PD-1) treatment. V is TRBV6-4 and J is TRBJ2-3, with D maybe TRBD2 (5 bases). The source of this sequence is a person aged 35-79 years with oral cavity squamous cell carcinoma. The CDR3 sequence is CASRAPIGEESDTQYF. The CDR3 DNA reads TGTGCCAGCAGAGCCCCCATCGGGGAAGAATCAGATACGCAGTATTTT.